This T cell receptor beta chain was identified in a study of T-cell reconstitution after alpha-beta-depleted transplantation in children. Trimming removed 4 bases at V and 2 bases at J, with 16 bases between. CDR1 is SGHDT, CDR2 YYEEEE, per germline. The CDR3 spans 16 residues. For TCRbeta, the library was prepared with unique molecular identifiers. TCRdb passed the PCR reads through MiXCR, listing each CDR3 protein once. Here the sample spans 350,000 to 400,000 distinct CDR3 sequences, more than 10% being singletons. Source: PBMCs, taken from the stem cell graft. The sequence was collected from a human donor who donated a stem cell graft to a child with Fanconi anemia. The genes are TRBV5-6 and TRBJ1-5; D is unresolved. The CDR3 protein is CASSATLGRGNQPQHF. CDR3 DNA: TGTGCCAGCAGCGCGACCTTGGGGAGGGGCAATCAGCCCCAGCATTTT. The full variable domain, in which reference TRBV5-6 and TRBJ1-5 provide the parts outside the CDR3, is DAGVTQSPTHLIKTRGQQVTLRCSPKSGHDTVSWYQQALGQGPQFIFQYYEEEERQRGNFPDRFSGHQFPNYSSELNVNALLLGDSALYLCASSATLGRGNQPQHFGDGTRLSIL.